These T cell receptor beta chains were read from a single sample in a study of control samples from healthy donors and cancer patients. Sequenced by immunoSEQ multiplex PCR; TCRdb stores in-frame clones only, minus some. The sample has 85,000 to 95,000 clones, 82% seen once. The sequenced sample consisted of blood. The receptors shown here come from a woman in her sixties or seventies in good health. Each CDR3 is given with its conserved first and last residue. The D gene is left open where the match is weak. Expanded clones get a size class; other rows say once, few or many, or leave the size out.

j_call	v_call	clone_size	d_call	cdr3_nt	cdr3_aa
TRBJ2-3	TRBV19	-	-	TGTGCCAGTAGTTTGGCACCATCCACTTCCAACACAGATACGCAGTATTTT	CASSLAPSTSNTDTQYF
TRBJ1-2	TRBV29-1	-	-	TGCAGCGTTGACGTGGACAGCGCTCAGGTGTACACCTTC	CSVDVDSAQVYTF
TRBJ1-6	TRBV14	once	-	TGTGCCAGCAGCCAAGGAAGTCCGGGTAATTCACCCCTCCACTTT	CASSQGSPGNSPLHF
TRBJ1-5	TRBV3-1/TRBV3-2	-	TRBD1	TGTGCCAGCAGCCAAGGCAGGGGGAATCAGCCCCAGCATTTT	CASSQGRGNQPQHF
TRBJ2-3	TRBV4-3	-	-	TGCGCCAGCAGCCAAGATACGTCATATCGGGGCCAAGTCGTAACAGATACGCAGTATTTT	CASSQDTSYRGQVVTDTQYF
TRBJ2-7	TRBV5-1	-	-	TGCGCCAGCAGCTTGGAAGGCGCGGGGCCGCAGGAGCAGTACTTC	CASSLEGAGPQEQYF
TRBJ1-2	TRBV6-2/TRBV6-3	-	TRBD1	TGTGCCAGCAGTTCGCCGGGACAGGGGACCATAGGGGATGGCTACACCTTC	CASSSPGQGTIGDGYTF
TRBJ2-7	TRBV11-2	-	TRBD2	TGTGCCAGCAGTCGAAGGAGGGAGGGCCAGTACGAGCAGTACTTC	CASSRRREGQYEQYF
TRBJ2-7	TRBV28	-	TRBD2	TGTGCCAGCAGTTTAGCGGGAGGTTACGAGCAGTACTTC	CASSLAGGYEQYF
TRBJ2-7	TRBV6-5	-	-	TGTGCCAGCAGTATCGAAGGACAGTCTCTCTACGAGCAGTACTTC	CASSIEGQSLYEQYF
TRBJ2-2	TRBV2	-	TRBD2	TGTGCCAGCAGACCCCCGGGACTAGCCCCTGGTAACACCGGGGAGCTGTTTTTT	CASRPPGLAPGNTGELFF
TRBJ2-5	TRBV3-1/TRBV3-2	-	TRBD2	TGTGCCAGCAGCCAAGATTGGGGGGGAGAGACCCAGTACTTC	CASSQDWGGETQYF
TRBJ1-2	TRBV28	-	-	TGTGCCGGTACGACTCCAGGGCACTATGGCTACACCTTC	CAGTTPGHYGYTF
TRBJ1-2	TRBV5-4	-	-	TGTGCCAGCAGCTTGGGCCTTGACAGCTATGGCTACACCTTC	CASSLGLDSYGYTF
TRBJ2-7	TRBV28	-	-	TGTGCCAGCAGGCACAGGGTGGGGAGCGAGCAGTACTTC	CASRHRVGSEQYF
TRBJ1-3	TRBV7-2	-	-	TGTGCCAGCAGCCTCGGTTCGCCCTCCGGAAACACCATATATTTT	CASSLGSPSGNTIYF
TRBJ2-4	TRBV6-5	-	-	TGTGCCAGCAGCACCCCCGGTTTGCGAAACATTCAGTACTTC	CASSTPGLRNIQYF
TRBJ1-1	TRBV5-6	-	-	TGTGCCAGCAGCCCCAACCCTACAGTAAACACTGAAGCTTTCTTT	CASSPNPTVNTEAFF
TRBJ2-1	TRBV5-1	-	TRBD2	TGCGCCAGCAGGGGGTTCGGACTAGCGGGAGAGGGCAATGAGCAGTTCTTC	CASRGFGLAGEGNEQFF
TRBJ2-7	TRBV14	-	-	TGTGCCAGCAGCTGGTTAGCCTACGAGCAGTACTTC	CASSWLAYEQYF
TRBJ1-1	TRBV18	-	-	TGTGCCAGCTCACCAATGGGGCTGCCGAACACTGAAGCTTTCTTT	CASSPMGLPNTEAFF
TRBJ2-3	TRBV11-2	-	TRBD1	TGTGCCAGCAGTCCCCGGGACAGGGGGCCAGATACGCAGTATTTT	CASSPRDRGPDTQYF
TRBJ2-7	TRBV2	once	-	TGTGCCAGCAGTGAAGCAGGTTCCTCCTACGAGCAGTACTTC	CASSEAGSSYEQYF
TRBJ2-3	TRBV19	-	-	TGTGCCAGTAGTATATCAAAGAATGTCGCAGATACGCAGTATTTT	CASSISKNVADTQYF
TRBJ1-3	TRBV19	-	-	TGTGCCAGTAGTATGGGGGCGGGGGTCGGCGGAAACACCATATATTTT	CASSMGAGVGGNTIYF
TRBJ1-1	TRBV6-5	-	-	TGTGCCAGCGAACCATGGGAAGGGGTCCACACTGAAGCTTTCTTT	CASEPWEGVHTEAFF
TRBJ1-6	TRBV5-1	few	-	TGCGCCAGCAGCCCGACAGGAGCAGCTTCACCCCTCCACTTT	CASSPTGAASPLHF
TRBJ2-7	TRBV29-1	-	-	TGCAGCGCTGGCGGTAGCAGCTACGAGCAGTACTTC	CSAGGSSYEQYF
TRBJ2-4	TRBV21-1	-	-	TGTGCCAGCAGCAAAGTTCGGCTAGCCAAAAACATTCAGTACTTC	CASSKVRLAKNIQYF
TRBJ2-7	TRBV5-4	-	TRBD2	TGTGCCAGCAGCATCGGGACTAGGGCCTACGAGCAGTACTTC	CASSIGTRAYEQYF
TRBJ1-2	TRBV6-5	-	-	TGTGCCAGCAGGAAGTCCACGCATGGCTACACCTTC	CASRKSTHGYTF
TRBJ2-2	TRBV7-2	-	-	TGTGCCAGCAGCTTCAGGATGAACACCGGGGAGCTGTTTTTT	CASSFRMNTGELFF
TRBJ2-7	TRBV7-9	-	TRBD1	TGTGCCAGCAGCCTCAGCCGGACAGGGGGACGGGACGAGCAGTACTTC	CASSLSRTGGRDEQYF
TRBJ2-1	TRBV7-6	-	TRBD1	TGTGCCAGCAGCACGTTACAGGGGGCCTACAATGAGCAGTTCTTC	CASSTLQGAYNEQFF
TRBJ2-7	TRBV10-1	few	-	TGCGCCAGCAGTGACAGGGGATTTAGCTCCTACGAGCAGTACTTC	CASSDRGFSSYEQYF
TRBJ2-5	TRBV4-1	-	-	TGCGCCAGCAGCCAAGGTTCTTGGGACACCCAGTACTTC	CASSQGSWDTQYF
TRBJ1-2	TRBV3-1/TRBV3-2	-	TRBD1	TGTGCCAGCAGGCAAACAGGGGTCTATGGCTACACCTTC	CASRQTGVYGYTF
TRBJ1-1	TRBV30	-	-	TGTGCCTGGAGGGGGATGAACACTGAAGCTTTCTTT	CAWRGMNTEAFF
TRBJ2-2	TRBV3-1/TRBV3-2	-	TRBD2	TGTGCCAGCAGCCCAACAGGACTAGCGGGAGCGGGCACCGGGGAGCTGTTTTTT	CASSPTGLAGAGTGELFF
TRBJ1-2	TRBV20-1	-	-	TGCAGTGCTAGTAGATCGGGGGAATATGGCTACACCTTC	CSASRSGEYGYTF
TRBJ2-7	TRBV27	-	TRBD2	TGTGCCAGCAGTTTAGTTAGCGGGAGATCGTACGAGCAGTACTTC	CASSLVSGRSYEQYF
TRBJ2-1	TRBV6-2/TRBV6-3	-	-	TGTGCCAGCAGTTACTCTCCAGGGGAGGGGAATGAGCAGTTCTTC	CASSYSPGEGNEQFF
TRBJ2-2	TRBV12-5	-	-	TGTGCTAGTGGTTCCCTCCCGCCCCCTTCTACCACCGGGGAGCTGTTTTTT	CASGSLPPPSTTGELFF
TRBJ2-7	TRBV4-1	-	-	TGCGCCAGCAGCCAAGATGGGCGGTACGAGCAGTACTTC	CASSQDGRYEQYF
TRBJ2-1	TRBV5-1	-	-	TGCGCCAGCAGCTTGGAGATGGCTTATTTTGAGCAGTTCTTC	CASSLEMAYFEQFF
TRBJ1-3	TRBV6-2/TRBV6-3	-	-	TGTGCCAGCAGTTACACGGGTTCTGGAAACACCATATATTTT	CASSYTGSGNTIYF
TRBJ1-2	TRBV5-4	-	-	TGTGCCAGCAGCTTGGCCTCATCGAGTCGGGGAGTCGGTGGCTACACCTTC	CASSLASSSRGVGGYTF
TRBJ1-1	TRBV6-5	once	-	TGTGCCAGCAGCCCCGGGATCGCAAGTCCTGAAGCTTTCTTT	CASSPGIASPEAFF
TRBJ2-7	TRBV18	few	TRBD2	TGTGCCAGCTCACCGGCCCCGGTGGCTAGCGGGAGCTACGAGCAGTACTTC	CASSPAPVASGSYEQYF
TRBJ1-1	TRBV5-6	-	-	TGTGCCAGCAGCTTGGGATGGGGCAGCGAAGCTTTCTTT	CASSLGWGSEAFF
TRBJ1-3	TRBV3-1/TRBV3-2	-	-	TGTGCCAGCCTAGAGGGACCCGGGAACACCATATATTTT	CASLEGPGNTIYF